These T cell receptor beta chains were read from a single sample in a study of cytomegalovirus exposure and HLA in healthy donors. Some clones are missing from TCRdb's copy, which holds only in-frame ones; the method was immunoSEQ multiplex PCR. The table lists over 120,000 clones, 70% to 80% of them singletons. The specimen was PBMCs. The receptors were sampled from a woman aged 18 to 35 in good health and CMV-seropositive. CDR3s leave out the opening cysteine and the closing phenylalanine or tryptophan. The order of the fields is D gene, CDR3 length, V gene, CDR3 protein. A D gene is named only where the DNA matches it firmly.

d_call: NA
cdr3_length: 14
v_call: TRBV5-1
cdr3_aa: ASSKSMGHSTDTQY

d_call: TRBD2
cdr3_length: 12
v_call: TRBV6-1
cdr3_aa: ASSLERGIYEQY

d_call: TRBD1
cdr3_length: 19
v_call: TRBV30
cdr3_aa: AWSVQPIGQGARKSNQPQH

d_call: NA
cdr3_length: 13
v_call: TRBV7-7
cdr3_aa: ASSLYGGQGDTQY

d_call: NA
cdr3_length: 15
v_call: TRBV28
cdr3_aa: ASSTIGRGALNTEAF

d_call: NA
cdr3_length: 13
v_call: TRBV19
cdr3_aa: ASSDYTGSGNTIY

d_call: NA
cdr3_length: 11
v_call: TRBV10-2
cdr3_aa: ASSDHGSAEAF

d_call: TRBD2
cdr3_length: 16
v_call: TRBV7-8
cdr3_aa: ASSIGRASSGPYNEQF

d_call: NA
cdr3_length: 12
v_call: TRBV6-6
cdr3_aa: ASRRFQGHLEAF

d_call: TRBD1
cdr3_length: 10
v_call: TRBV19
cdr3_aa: ASTGGPNEQF

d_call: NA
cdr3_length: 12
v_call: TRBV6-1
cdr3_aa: ASERRGVNYGYT

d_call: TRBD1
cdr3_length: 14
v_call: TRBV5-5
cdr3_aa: ASSLVATGVHQPQH

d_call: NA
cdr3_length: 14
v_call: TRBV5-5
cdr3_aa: ASSPRRGTVQETQY

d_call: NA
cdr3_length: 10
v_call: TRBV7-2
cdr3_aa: ASSLDSRGYT

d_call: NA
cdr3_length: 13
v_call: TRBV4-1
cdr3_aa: ASRGDVAPIETQY

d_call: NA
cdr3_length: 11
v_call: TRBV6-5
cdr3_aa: ASRGQLGNTIY

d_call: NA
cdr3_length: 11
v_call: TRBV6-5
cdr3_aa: ASSLRAGDGQH

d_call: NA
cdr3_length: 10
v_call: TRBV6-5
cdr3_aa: ASSRDYTEAF

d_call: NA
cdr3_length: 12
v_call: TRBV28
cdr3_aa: ASSGTPSISEQF

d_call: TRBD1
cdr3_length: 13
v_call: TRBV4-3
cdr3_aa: ASSIDRGPGQPQH

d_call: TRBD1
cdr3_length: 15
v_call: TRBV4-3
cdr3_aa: ASSQDTSRGQNYGYT

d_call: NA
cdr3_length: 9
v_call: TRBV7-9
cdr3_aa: ASSWGREAF

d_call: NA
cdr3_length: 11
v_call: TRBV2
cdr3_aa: ASREGRNTEAF

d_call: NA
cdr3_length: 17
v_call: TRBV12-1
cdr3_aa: ASIKYPLGTSSFPDTQY

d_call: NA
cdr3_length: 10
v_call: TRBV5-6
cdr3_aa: ASSFGGDGYT

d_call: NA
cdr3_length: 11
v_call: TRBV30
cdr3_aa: ACNGGVADTQY

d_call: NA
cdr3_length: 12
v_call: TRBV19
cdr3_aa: ASSPGTWQETQY

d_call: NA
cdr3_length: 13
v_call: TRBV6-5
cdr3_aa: ASSYSITGTDTQY

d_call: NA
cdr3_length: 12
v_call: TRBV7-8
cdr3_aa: ASSLASVNTEAF

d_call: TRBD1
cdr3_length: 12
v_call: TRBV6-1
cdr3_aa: ASRGGQLNQPQH

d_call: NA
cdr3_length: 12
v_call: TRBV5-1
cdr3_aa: ASSVGRDNSPLH

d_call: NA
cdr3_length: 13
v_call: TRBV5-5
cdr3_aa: ASSLVQGVSGELF

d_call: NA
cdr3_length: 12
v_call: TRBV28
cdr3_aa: ASTRQRLNTEAF

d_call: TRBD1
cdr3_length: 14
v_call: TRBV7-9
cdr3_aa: SSSFSRDRGSYGYT

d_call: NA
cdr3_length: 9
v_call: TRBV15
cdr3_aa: ATSNRDEQY

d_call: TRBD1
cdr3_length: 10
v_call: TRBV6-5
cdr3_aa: ASRGQGIGYT

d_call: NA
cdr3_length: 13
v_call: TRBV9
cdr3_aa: ASSAGVINNQPQH

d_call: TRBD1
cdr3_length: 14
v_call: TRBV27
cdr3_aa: ASSARQGAGNQPQH

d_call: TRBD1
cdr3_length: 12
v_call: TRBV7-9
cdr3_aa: ASSSWDRGHGYT

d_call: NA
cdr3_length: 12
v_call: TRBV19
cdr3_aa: ASSIVTMNTEAF

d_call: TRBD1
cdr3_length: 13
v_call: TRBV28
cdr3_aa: ASSPTGTVSTEAF

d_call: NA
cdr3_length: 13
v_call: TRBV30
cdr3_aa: AWSAIHSSYNEQF

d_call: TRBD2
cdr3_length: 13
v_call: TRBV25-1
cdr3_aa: ATTSREGSLSEQY

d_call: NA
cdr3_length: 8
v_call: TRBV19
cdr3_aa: ASEAGELF

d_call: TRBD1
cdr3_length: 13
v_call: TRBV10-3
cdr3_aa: AIRPQGQSGYGYT

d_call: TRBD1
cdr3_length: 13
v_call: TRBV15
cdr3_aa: ATSRDETGVFGYT

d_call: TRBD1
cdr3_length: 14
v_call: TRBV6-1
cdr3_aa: ASSDELGDSNNEQF

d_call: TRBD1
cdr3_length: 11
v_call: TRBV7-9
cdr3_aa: ASIVQAGGGYT

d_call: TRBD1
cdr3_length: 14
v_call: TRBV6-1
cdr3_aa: ASSEASGQGTNEQY

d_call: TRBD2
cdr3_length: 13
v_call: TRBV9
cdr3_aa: ASSPGTSHRNEQF

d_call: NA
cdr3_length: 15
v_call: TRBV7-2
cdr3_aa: ASSLGARGSYNSPLH

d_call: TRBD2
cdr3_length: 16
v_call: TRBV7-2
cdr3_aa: ASSLGRLAGSSYNEQF

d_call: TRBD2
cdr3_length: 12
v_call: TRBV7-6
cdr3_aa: ASSFAGGGETQY

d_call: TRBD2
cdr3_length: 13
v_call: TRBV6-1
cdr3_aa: ASSEGTSGGDTQY

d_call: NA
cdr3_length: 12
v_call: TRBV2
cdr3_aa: ASRGPAGNQPQH

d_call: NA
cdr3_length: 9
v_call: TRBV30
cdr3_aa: AWSSRGEQY

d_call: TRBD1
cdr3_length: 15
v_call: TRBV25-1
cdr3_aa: ASSGLGDRGPTGELF

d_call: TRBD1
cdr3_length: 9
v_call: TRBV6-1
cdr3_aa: AAHGQGRAF

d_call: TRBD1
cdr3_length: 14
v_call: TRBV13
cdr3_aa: ASSHARDRGTGELF